This T cell receptor (beta chain) was documented in a study of cytomegalovirus exposure and HLA in healthy donors. Findings and limits, study-wide: CMV serostatus stood as the only immune exposure information on hand.

A multiplex PCR was run with 60 Vbeta primers and 13 Jbeta primers. Data came from immunoSEQ multiplex PCR; TCRdb stores just in-frame clones and leaves some out. The sample includes roughly 150,000 clones, about 82% of them seen just once. Note on this clone: Its antigen is as yet unknown.

This CDR3 comprises 11 residues. CDR1 and CDR2 from the germline V gene are MNHNY and SVGAGI (reference sequence). Trimming pared 9 bases from V and 6 bases from J, leaving 9 bases between. The sample taken for sequencing was PBMCs. The V and J genes are TRBV6-6 and TRBJ1-5, with D possibly matching TRBD1 (5 bases). The source of this sequence is a male donor in good health and CMV-seronegative. CDR3 region: CASRGTQPQHF. In DNA, the CDR3 is TGTGCCAGTAGGGGCACTCAGCCCCAGCATTTT.